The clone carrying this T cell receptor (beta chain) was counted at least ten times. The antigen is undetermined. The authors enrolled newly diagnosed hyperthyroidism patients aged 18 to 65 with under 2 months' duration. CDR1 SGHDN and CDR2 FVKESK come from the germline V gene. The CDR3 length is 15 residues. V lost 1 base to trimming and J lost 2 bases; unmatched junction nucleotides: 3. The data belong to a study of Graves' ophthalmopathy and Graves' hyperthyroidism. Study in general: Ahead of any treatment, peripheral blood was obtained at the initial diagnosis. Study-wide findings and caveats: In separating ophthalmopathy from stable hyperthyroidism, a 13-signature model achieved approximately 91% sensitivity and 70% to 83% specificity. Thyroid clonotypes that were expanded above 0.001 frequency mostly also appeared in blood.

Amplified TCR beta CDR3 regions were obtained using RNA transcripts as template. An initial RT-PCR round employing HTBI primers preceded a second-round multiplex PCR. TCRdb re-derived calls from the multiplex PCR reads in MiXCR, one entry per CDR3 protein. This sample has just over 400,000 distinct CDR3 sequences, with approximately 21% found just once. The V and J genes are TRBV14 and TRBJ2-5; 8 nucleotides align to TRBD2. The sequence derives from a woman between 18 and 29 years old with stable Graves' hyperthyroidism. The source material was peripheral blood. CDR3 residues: CASSQGLALQETQYF. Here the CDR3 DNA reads TGTGCCAGCAGCCAAGGACTAGCGCTTCAAGAGACCCAGTACTTC.